This record looks at one T cell receptor (beta chain) sequence and its context. This record comes from a study of OX40 agonist ivuxolimab in advanced cancers. The protocol was immunoSEQ multiplex PCR, while the TCRdb copy is restricted to in-frame clones and leaves out a portion. There are approximately 30,000 clones in the sample; around 90% occur only once, and 0.8% to 1% lies in the top ten. The source of this sequence is an adult with an advanced solid tumor such as melanoma, head and neck, liver or kidney cancer. The sample in question was CD4+ or CD8+ T cells sorted from blood, obtained in a trial of the OX40 agonist ivuxolimab.

CDR3 protein: CASSVGGQVRGYTF. In DNA, the CDR3 is TGTGCCAGCAGTGTTGGGGGGCAGGTTCGTGGCTACACCTTC. The J gene is TRBJ1-2, the V gene TRBV6-1; D perhaps matches TRBD1 (6 bases). V dropped 4 bases and J dropped 7 bases, with 16 bases sitting between them. The CDR3 contains 14 residues. CDR1 and CDR2 (germline): MNHNS, SASEGT.